A single sample gave rise to the 9 T cell receptor beta chains below, sequenced in a study of molecular identifiers for immune sequencing clone quantification. In TCRdb, the PCR reads were re-called with MiXCR into one record per CDR3 protein. The table lists roughly 300,000 distinct CDR3 sequences, roughly a quarter of them singletons. The sample taken for sequencing was naive CD8+ T cells from blood, with Jurkat cell RNA spiked in. Subset indicated: FACS-sorted CD8+CD4-CCR7+CD45RA+ naive T cells. These receptors originate from a human donor in good health. Some libraries in this study had Jurkat cell RNA spiked in.

Remarks on this clonotype: One end of the junction varies from germline; a read error may be responsible. The chain uses TRBV4-3 and TRBJ1-6, with TRBD1 matching over 9 bases. The CDR3 spans 15 residues. Germline V CDR1 and CDR2: LGHNA, YSLEER. CDR3 nucleotide sequence: TGCGCCAGCGGCCAGGACAGGGGAATTGATTCACCCCTCCACTTT. Amino acid sequence: CASGQDRGIDSPLHF.

The J gene is TRBJ2-1, the V gene TRBV19; 7 bases align to TRBD1. Germline values: CDR1 LNHDA, CDR2 SQIVND (reference sequence). V was clipped by 5 bases and J by 4 bases; unmatched bases: 5. The length of the CDR3 is 14 residues. As DNA, the CDR3 is TGTGCCAGTAGTCTTGGGGGACAGTACAATGAGCAGTTCTTC. This translates into CASSLGGQYNEQFF.

This clonotype has ten or more counts. This CDR3 reads CASSGERGRGETQYF. Written as DNA, the CDR3 is TGCGCCAGCAGCGGCGAAAGGGGGAGAGGAGAGACCCAGTACTTC. The V and J genes are TRBV5-1 and TRBJ2-5; D possibly corresponds to TRBD1 (6 bases). Trimming cost V 4 bases and J 4 bases, with 17 bases left between them. Germline V lookup: CDR1 SGHRS, CDR2 YFSETQ. This CDR3 has 15 amino acids.

Comment on this clonotype: At one end, the junction sequence differs from germline, possibly due to a read error. The chain couples TRBV19 to TRBJ2-5; no reliable D call. Per germline, CDR1 LNHDA and CDR2 SQIVND (reference sequence). The CDR3 covers 15 residues. CDR3 DNA sequence: TGTGCCAGTAGTATAGTGCCTATCAACCAAGAGTCCCAGTACTTC. Its protein is CASSIVPINQESQYF.

This clonotype was recorded at least ten times. The chain joins TRBV28 to TRBJ2-7; 12 bases line up with TRBD2. Looked up from germline, CDR1 is MDHEN and CDR2 is SYDVKM. CDR3 length: 15 amino acids. The J segment lost 3 bases and the V segment lost 7 bases, leaving 7 bases of the junction unmatched. The CDR3 bases are TGTGCCAGCACCCTTGGACTAGCGGGAAGCTACGAGCAGTACTTC. Encoded protein: CASTLGLAGSYEQYF.

In its sample, this clonotype was seen a few times. The chain recombines TRBV3-1 with TRBJ2-3; D unresolved. CDR1 and CDR2 from the germline V gene are LGHDT and YNNKEL (reference sequence). The V gene lost 3 bases and the J gene lost 2 bases, with 12 bases spanning the gap. There are 15 residues in the CDR3. CDR3 bases: TGTGCCAGCAGCCAGCTCCAGGAGAACACAGATACGCAGTATTTT. As protein: CASSQLQENTDTQYF.

In this sample, this clonotype turned up a few times. The chain employs TRBV10-3 and TRBJ1-1; D remains ambiguous. CDR3 size: 13 residues. Deletions cut 4 bases from V and 7 bases from J, with 13 bases between. Looked up from germline, CDR1 is ENHRY and CDR2 is SYGVKD. The CDR3 region is CAISVQAPSEAFF. The CDR3 bases are TGTGCCATCAGTGTGCAGGCCCCGAGTGAAGCTTTCTTT.

Only a few counts were recorded for this clonotype. The chain joins TRBV6-1 to TRBJ1-2; the D gene is possibly TRBD1 (6 bases). Looked up from germline, CDR1 is MNHNS and CDR2 is SASEGT. V lost 5 bases to trimming and J lost 3 bases, with 13 bases between them. This CDR3 comprises 14 residues. Here the CDR3 DNA reads TGTGCCAGCAGTTTTCCAGGGGTCGACTATGGCTACACCTTC. It is translated as CASSFPGVDYGYTF.

This clonotype has a count of ten or more. V usage is TRBV5-1 and J usage is TRBJ2-5, with D perhaps matching TRBD1 or TRBD2 (5 bases each). Trimming pared 6 bases from V and 2 bases from J, leaving 20 bases between. The CDR3 spans 16 residues. Germline values: CDR1 SGHRS, CDR2 YFSETQ. CDR3 bases: TGCGCCAGCACAAGCCAGGGACCTCTGCCTCAAGAGACCCAGTACTTC. Protein: CASTSQGPLPQETQYF.